The clone carrying this TCR beta chain was observed many times. Its antigen is currently unknown. TCRdb fed the RT-PCR reads into MiXCR, producing one record per CDR3 protein. The data show some 480,000 distinct CDR3 sequences, approximately 11% seen once. This record comes from a study of response to subunit inactivated influenza vaccine. Notes on the study in general: The study's authors posited that every seasonal influenza vaccination enlists few new T cells.

V shed 5 bases, J shed 0 bases, and the junction held 7 bases outside the gene matches. CDR1 is MNHEY, CDR2 SVGEGT, per germline. The CDR3 length is 18 residues. V and J are TRBV6-2 or TRBV6-3 and TRBJ2-1, with 13 bases that match TRBD2. This TCR derives from a man in his forties or fifties who received an inactivated influenza vaccine. This specimen consisted of PBMCs from blood, obtained 45 days after vaccination. The CDR3 here is CASSQGLAGISSYNEQFF. The DNA for the CDR3 is TGTGCCAGCAGTCAGGGACTAGCGGGGATCAGCTCCTACAATGAGCAGTTCTTC.